Presented here are 19 T cell receptor beta chains from one specimen sequenced in a study of cytomegalovirus exposure and HLA in healthy donors listed by TCRdb under 2017. To prepare the library, the immunoSEQ multiplex PCR assay was applied. In TCRdb, the immuneACCESS table is reduced to in-frame sequences with V and J assigned. These tables do not hold every clone; where another copy was compared, an unresolved V gene accounts for under half, and the others remain unexplained. Within this sample are 95,000 to 120,000 clones, with approximately 96% of them counted one time only. The leading ten clones occupy about 0.7% of the sample. Input material: PBMCs. These receptor sequences come from a woman aged 18-35 years in good health and CMV-seronegative.

In its sample, this clone was seen a few times. The rearrangement uses TRBV20-1 and TRBJ1-2, with a tentative D call TRBD1 (5 bases). Between the trimmed V and J ends, which lost 7 bases and 6 bases, there was a span of 12 bases. The length of the CDR3 is 11 residues. CDR1 is DFQATT and CDR2 is SNEGSKA in the germline V gene (reference sequence). The CDR3 spells CSERQNNGYTF. The CDR3, as DNA: TGCAGTGAGCGACAGAATAATGGCTACACCTTC.

This clone was counted once. The CDR3 sequence is CASSLVPGQGRNEQFF. CDR3 in DNA: TGTGCCAGCAGCTTAGTGCCGGGACAGGGCCGCAATGAGCAGTTCTTC. The chain combines TRBV7-9 with TRBJ2-1; 9 positions agree with TRBD1. The CDR3 consists of 16 residues. Unmatched junction bases numbered 7, after V lost 1 base and J lost 6 bases. Germline assignment: CDR1 SEHNR and CDR2 FQNEAQ (reference sequence).

The chain combines TRBV9 with TRBJ2-3; 7 bases agree with TRBD2. The CDR3 length is 16 residues. After removal of 3 bases from V and 2 bases from J, the junction contained 9 bases not matched to a gene. Germline loops: CDR1 SGDLS, CDR2 YYNGEE. The CDR3 is CASSDDSGSYTDTQYF. For the CDR3, the DNA is TGTGCCAGCAGCGACGATAGCGGGTCCTACACAGATACGCAGTATTTT.

CDR3 DNA: TGTGCCAGCAGCTCCAACAGGGGACGCCAAGAGACCCAGTACTTC. Translated, it gives CASSSNRGRQETQYF. The J gene is TRBJ2-5, the V gene TRBV7-9; 7 bases match TRBD1. The V and J ends lost 4 bases and 1 base, in that order; junction bases with no gene match: 6. This CDR3 spans 15 amino acids. CDR1 is SEHNR, CDR2 FQNEAQ, per germline (reference sequence).

The chain joins TRBV19 to TRBJ2-4, with 7 bases fitting TRBD1. Germline CDR1 LNHDA, CDR2 SQIVND (reference sequence). The CDR3 has 17 amino acids. Germline trimming cut 10 bases from V and 1 base from J; bases unmatched to any gene: 16. This CDR3 is CATQQGNLEQAKNIQYF. The CDR3, as DNA: TGTGCCACCCAACAGGGGAACCTCGAACAGGCCAAAAACATTCAGTACTTC.

This clone was counted a single time. The genes are TRBV5-6 and TRBJ2-7, with 10 bases fitting TRBD2. In germline, CDR1 is SGHDT, CDR2 YYEEEE. The CDR3 has 14 amino acids. Trimming removed 4 bases from V and 5 bases from J; junction bases left unmatched: 6. CDR3 loop: CASSLGLAANEQYF. The CDR3 bases are TGTGCCAGCAGCCTCGGACTAGCGGCCAACGAGCAGTACTTC.

The J gene is TRBJ1-1, the V gene TRBV18; D not resolved. The germline V gene encodes CDR1 KGHSH and CDR2 LQKENI. Trimming removed 8 bases from V and 3 bases from J, with 16 bases in between. The CDR3 is 14 amino acids. The CDR3 region has the DNA TGTGCCAGCACTATGGGGTTCGGGGACACTGAAGCTTTCTTT. This codes for CASTMGFGDTEAFF. Supplemented by reference TRBV18 and TRBJ1-1, the full variable domain reads NAGVMQNPRHLVRRRGQEARLRCSPMKGHSHVYWYRQLPEEGLKFMVYLQKENIIDESGMPKERFSAEFPKEGPSILRIQQVVRGDSAAYFCASTMGFGDTEAFFGQGTRLTVV.

This chain joins TRBV5-1 and TRBJ2-3, with D possibly being TRBD1 (6 bases). The CDR3 is 14 amino acids. Looked up from germline, CDR1 is SGHRS and CDR2 is YFSETQ. Trimming pared 5 bases from V and 0 bases from J, leaving 10 bases between. The CDR3 DNA reads TGCGCCAGCAGGCTGGACAGTAGCACAGATACGCAGTATTTT. Its translation: CASRLDSSTDTQYF.

The CDR3: CATSRDGGYNSPLHF. CDR3 nucleotides: TGTGCCACCAGCAGGGACGGGGGCTATAATTCACCCCTCCACTTT. V is TRBV15 and J is TRBJ1-6, with TRBD1 as a possible D gene (5 bases). This CDR3 region has 15 residues. V lost 3 bases to trimming and J lost 3 bases, with 9 bases between them. Germline assignment: CDR1 LNHNV and CDR2 YYDKDF (reference sequence).

V and J are TRBV7-9 and TRBJ2-5; tentatively, D is TRBD2 (6 bases). Per the germline V gene, CDR1 is SEHNR and CDR2 is FQNEAQ (reference sequence). Trimming pared 6 bases from V and 1 base from J, leaving 9 bases between. There are 13 residues in the CDR3. CDR3 coding DNA: TGTGCCAGCAGGGTGGGGGGCCAAGAGACCCAGTACTTC. This translates into CASRVGGQETQYF.

V is TRBV19 and J is TRBJ2-5; possibly TRBD2 for D (5 bases). The CDR3 is 15 amino acids. The germline V gene has CDR1 LNHDA and CDR2 SQIVND (reference sequence). Trimming removed 1 base at V and 5 bases at J, with 14 bases between. The CDR3 nucleotides read TGTGCCAGTAGTATAGTGGCGGAGGCCAGGGAGACCCAGTACTTC. This sequence encodes CASSIVAEARETQYF.

The chain is built from TRBV4-1 and TRBJ1-3, with D maybe TRBD1 (5 bases). The CDR3 has 13 residues. Germline V CDR1 and CDR2: MGHRA, YSYEKL. The V gene lost 0 bases and the J gene lost 7 bases, with 7 bases spanning the gap. The CDR3 protein is CASSQDKGNTIYF. Written as DNA, the CDR3 is TGCGCCAGCAGCCAAGATAAGGGGAACACCATATATTTT.

This clone was picked up one time. The chain recombines TRBV7-8 with TRBJ1-1; D is unresolved. Germline V CDR1 and CDR2: SGHVS, FQNEAQ. V lost 2 bases and J 2 bases, leaving 15 bases between the germline ends. The CDR3 runs to 16 residues. The DNA of the CDR3 is TGTGCCAGCAGCTTACGTTCAGGACTCGCTAACACTGAAGCTTTCTTT. Translation: CASSLRSGLANTEAFF. Full variable domain (missing parts from reference TRBV7-8 and TRBJ1-1): GAGVSQSPRYKVAKRGQDVALRCDPISGHVSLFWYQQALGQGPEFLTYFQNEAQLDKSGLPSDRFFAERPEGSVSTLKIQRTQQEDSAVYLCASSLRSGLANTEAFFGQGTRLTVV.

This rearrangement joins TRBV10-3 to TRBJ1-2; weak D call: TRBD1 (5 bases). The germline gives CDR1 ENHRY, CDR2 SYGVKD. The CDR3 totals 15 residues. With 3 bases removed from V and 5 bases from J, the gap between germline ends came to 16 bases. The CDR3 is CAISEEGQAGYGYTF. The CDR3 nucleotides read TGTGCCATCAGTGAAGAGGGGCAGGCGGGGTATGGCTACACCTTC.

This chain links TRBV5-4 with TRBJ1-3; D is undetermined. CDR3 length: 16 amino acids. Looked up from germline, CDR1 is SGHNT and CDR2 is YYREEE (reference sequence). Trimming took 2 bases from V and 0 from J, leaving 12 bases between them. CDR3 protein: CASSFNSPSSGNTIYF. Written as DNA, the CDR3 is TGTGCCAGCAGCTTTAACTCACCAAGCTCTGGAAACACCATATATTTT. The variable domain in full, with the rest retrieved from reference TRBV5-4 and TRBJ1-3, is ETGVTQSPTHLIKTRGQQVTLRCSSQSGHNTVSWYQQALGQGPQFIFQYYREEENGRGNFPPRFSGLQFPNYSSELNVNALELDDSALYLCASSFNSPSSGNTIYFGEGSWLTVV.

This clone was found once. V gene TRBV14 combines with J gene TRBJ2-7; the D gene is possibly TRBD1 (5 bases). This CDR3 has 13 residues. Germline V gives CDR1 SGHDN, CDR2 FVKESK. Trimming removed 0 bases from V and 5 bases from J, with 8 bases in between. This CDR3 is CASSQDRVNEQYF. CDR3 in DNA: TGTGCCAGCAGCCAAGACAGGGTCAACGAGCAGTACTTC.

The chain is built from TRBV6-1 and TRBJ1-1; possibly TRBD1 for D (6 bases). CDR1 MNHNS and CDR2 SASEGT come from the germline V gene. The CDR3 has 13 amino acids. Trimming removed 6 bases from V and 2 bases from J, with 10 bases in between. As DNA, the CDR3 is TGTGCCAGCAGACAGGGCTCAAACACTGAAGCTTTCTTT. Residues: CASRQGSNTEAFF.

CDR3 in DNA: TGTGCCAGCTCACGCCGAGGACAGGGATGGGCACCTAACTATGGCTACACCTTC. Amino acid sequence: CASSRRGQGWAPNYGYTF. The gene calls are TRBV18 and TRBJ1-2, with 8 bases matching TRBD1. V lost 4 bases, J lost 0 bases, and 13 bases stayed unmatched. The CDR3 runs 18 residues. Germline CDR1 and CDR2: KGHSH and LQKENI.

This clone was counted a single time. J is TRBJ2-3 and V is TRBV7-2, with 14 bases aligning to TRBD2. This CDR3 contains 16 residues. J lost 2 bases, V lost 5 bases, and 3 bases had no gene match. Germline assignment: CDR1 SGHTA and CDR2 FQGNSA. The CDR3 DNA follows: TGTGCCAGCAGCCAGGGACTAGCGGGGGCCACAGATACGCAGTATTTT. It codes for CASSQGLAGATDTQYF.